This is a list of T cell receptor beta chains from one sample in a study of blood T cell repertoires in COVID-19. Some clones are missing from TCRdb's copy, which holds only in-frame ones; the method was immunoSEQ multiplex PCR. The profile shows about 170,000 clones, approximately 88% of them singletons. Sequenced input: peripheral blood. The receptors come from a woman aged 55-70 years with acute or convalescent COVID-19. The CDR3 runs from the conserved cysteine through the conserved F or W.

cdr3_aa v_call
CASSLGGTANTGELFF TRBV11-3
CASSSQGYEAFF TRBV12-3/TRBV12-4
CASSPRDRAGKLFF TRBV18
CASTRGVLTGELFF TRBV6-5
CSVVQGARYEQYF TRBV29-1
CASSPQRGSYEQYF TRBV7-2
CASSPPGTGGTGELFF TRBV11-2
CASRRETGITEAFF TRBV3-1/TRBV3-2
CASSFMGGSNQPQHF TRBV7-2
CASRRDQGPDTQYF TRBV5-4
CASSLGAEETQYF TRBV5-1
CAISRQGADTDTQYF TRBV10-3
CASTRTFNQPQHF TRBV2
CASSRVLTGTGSHEQYF TRBV4-1
CASQRNNYGYTF TRBV3-1/TRBV3-2
CAWSRVLNEQYF TRBV30
CASSVEDSYGYTF TRBV9
CASSLALQSTDTQYF TRBV5-1
CASSPQGSYEQYF TRBV18
CASSFSGNTEAFF TRBV18
CASSDSGANYGYTF TRBV6-5
CASIPGQGNQPQHF TRBV6-5
CASDDGQGTYEQYF TRBV28
CASSAGVFNSPLHF TRBV27
CASSIWDRGPDQPQHF TRBV19